These 23 T cell receptor beta chains were sequenced from one sample in a study of cytomegalovirus exposure and HLA in healthy donors. In the PCR, 60 Vbeta and 13 Jbeta primers were used. Profiled with immunoSEQ multiplex PCR; TCRdb holds only in-frame clones, not every one. The sample has 200,000 to 250,000 clones; about 80% are singletons. Sequencing was done on a sample of PBMCs. The origin of the receptors is a man younger than 35 in good health and CMV-seronegative.

CDR3 residues: CAGRGGGYTF. DNA for the CDR3: TGTGCCGGGAGGGGAGGGGGCTACACCTTC. The chain uses TRBV9 and TRBJ1-2; D possibly corresponds to TRBD1 (5 bases). V dropped 10 bases and J dropped 8 bases, with 12 bases sitting between them. This CDR3 is built from 10 residues. Germline V gene data show CDR1 as SGDLS and CDR2 as YYNGEE.

The CDR3 reads CASTPGTPSGNTIYF. The DNA of the CDR3 is TGCGCCAGCACCCCCGGGACACCCTCTGGAAACACCATATATTTT. This chain links TRBV5-1 with TRBJ1-3; D is perhaps TRBD1 (6 bases). V was trimmed by 6 bases and J by 0 bases, leaving 13 bases between them. Germline-derived CDR1 and CDR2 are SGHRS and YFSETQ. CDR3 length equals 15 residues.

This rearrangement joins TRBV5-1 to TRBJ2-3; 13 bases are a match to TRBD2. The trim removed 3 bases at V and 0 bases at J, leaving 16 bases unmatched. From germline, CDR1 is SGHRS and CDR2 YFSETQ. CDR3 length: 21 amino acids. CDR3 in amino acids: CASSSHPGLAGPTLSTDTQYF. CDR3 nucleotides: TGCGCCAGCAGCTCCCACCCGGGACTAGCGGGACCCACTCTGAGCACAGATACGCAGTATTTT. The entire variable domain, with the rest obtained from reference TRBV5-1 and TRBJ2-3, is as follows: KAGVTQTPRYLIKTRGQQVTLSCSPISGHRSVSWYQQTPGQGLQFLFEYFSETQRNKGNFPGRFSGRQFSNSRSEMNVSTLELGDSALYLCASSSHPGLAGPTLSTDTQYFGPGTRLTVL.

The V gene is TRBV6-5, the J gene TRBJ2-5, with a weak D call TRBD1 (7 bases). Between the trimmed V and J ends, which lost 2 bases and 4 bases, there was a span of 14 bases. CDR1 is MNHEY, CDR2 SVGAGI, per germline. The CDR3 is made up of 15 amino acids. The CDR3 DNA follows: TGTGCCAGCAGTTACACAGGGGAGGTTGGAGAGACCCAGTACTTC. The encoded protein is CASSYTGEVGETQYF.

The chain combines TRBV13 with TRBJ2-7, with 13 bases that match TRBD2. CDR1 is PRHDT and CDR2 is FYEKMQ in the germline V gene (reference sequence). V dropped 4 bases and J dropped 7; count of bases not matched to a gene: 10. The CDR3 has 16 residues. The CDR3 reads CASSYGGLAGEDEQYF. Here the CDR3 DNA reads TGTGCCAGCAGCTACGGTGGACTAGCGGGAGAGGATGAGCAGTACTTC.

This rearrangement joins TRBV13 to TRBJ1-1; 7 bases map to TRBD1. This CDR3 has 14 amino acids. Germline trimming cut 5 bases from V and 5 bases from J; bases unmatched to any gene: 8. Germline V lookup: CDR1 PRHDT, CDR2 FYEKMQ (reference sequence). CDR3 sequence: CASSVQTGRTEAFF. CDR3 in DNA: TGTGCCAGCAGCGTTCAGACAGGGAGGACTGAAGCTTTCTTT. Looking up the rest from reference TRBV13 and TRBJ1-1 gives the full variable domain: AAGVIQSPRHLIKEKRETATLKCYPIPRHDTVYWYQQGPGQDPQFLISFYEKMQSDKGSIPDRFSAQQFSDYHSELNMSSLELGDSALYFCASSVQTGRTEAFFGQGTRLTVV.

This clone appeared once. The chain couples TRBV4-1 to TRBJ2-1, with 9 bases that match TRBD2. Germline V gives CDR1 MGHRA, CDR2 YSYEKL. Unmatched junction bases numbered 10, after V lost 4 bases and J lost 9 bases. CDR3 length equals 15 residues. The CDR3, as DNA: TGCGCCAGCAGCCCACGGTTAGCGGGAGTTGTTGAGCAGTTCTTC. It codes for CASSPRLAGVVEQFF.

The chain links TRBV28 to TRBJ1-1, with D unresolved. Germline values: CDR1 MDHEN, CDR2 SYDVKM. Trimming shortened V by 5 bases and J by 0 bases, and 13 bases separated the two germline ends. The CDR3 loop spans 15 amino acids. The CDR3 loop is CASSPPTGLNTEAFF. CDR3 DNA: TGTGCCAGCAGTCCCCCAACCGGGTTGAACACTGAAGCTTTCTTT. Complete variable domain (other parts from reference TRBV28 and TRBJ1-1): DVKVTQSSRYLVKRTGEKVFLECVQDMDHENMFWYRQDPGLGLRLIYFSYDVKMKEKGDIPEGYSVSREKKERFSLILESASTNQTSMYLCASSPPTGLNTEAFFGQGTRLTVV.

As concerns this clone: A junction end diverges from the germline sequence, so it may reflect a read error. The chain uses TRBV7-9 and TRBJ1-1; 9 bases map to TRBD1. The CDR3 is 16 amino acids. Germline CDR1 is SEHNR and CDR2 is FQNEAQ (reference sequence). CDR3 sequence reads: CSSSPTGGAKSTEAFF. CDR3 bases: TGTTCCAGCAGCCCAACAGGGGGCGCTAAGAGCACTGAAGCTTTCTTT.

In this sample, this clone turned up a few times. The chain uses TRBV10-3 and TRBJ1-6, with 7 positions matching TRBD1. CDR3 size: 15 residues. The germline V gene encodes CDR1 ENHRY and CDR2 SYGVKD. Trimming took 9 bases from V and 5 from J; bases not matched to a gene: 10. In nucleotides, the CDR3 is TGTGCCATGCTCGGACAGGAGAAGGATAATTCACCCCTCCACTTT. Amino acid sequence: CAMLGQEKDNSPLHF.

The genes are TRBV5-1 and TRBJ1-3; 10 bases are shared with TRBD1. The CDR3 is 17 amino acids. Trimming cost V 4 bases and J 0 bases; bases outside gene matches: 7. CDR1 is SGHRS and CDR2 is YFSETQ in the germline V gene. This CDR3 is CASSGGTGVGSGNTIYF. The CDR3 DNA sequence: TGCGCCAGCAGCGGCGGGACAGGGGTTGGCTCTGGAAACACCATATATTTT.

The chain employs TRBV2 and TRBJ2-7; 11 bases line up with TRBD2. Germline values: CDR1 SNHLY, CDR2 FYNNEI. V lost 6 bases, J lost 2 bases, and 0 bases stayed unmatched. The CDR3 is 13 residues long. Written as DNA, the CDR3 is TGTGCCAGCAGGACTAGCGGGACCTACGAGCAGTACTTC. As protein: CASRTSGTYEQYF.

The chain combines TRBV6-5 with TRBJ2-3, with no clear D. Germline V gene data show CDR1 as MNHEY and CDR2 as SVGAGI. The V end was cut by 8 bases, the J end by 7 bases, with 13 bases between. The CDR3 has 12 residues. CDR3 in amino acids: CASGPGPYTQYF. CDR3 coding DNA: TGTGCCAGCGGGCCAGGCCCCTATACGCAGTATTTT.

CDR3 loop: CASSLARGDTQYF. The CDR3 nucleotides are TGTGCCAGCAGCTTAGCGAGGGGGGATACGCAGTATTTT. This chain links TRBV7-3 with TRBJ2-3, with D possibly matching TRBD1 (6 bases). From germline, CDR1 is SGHTA and CDR2 FQGTGA. This CDR3 spans 13 amino acids. Trimming shortened V by 2 bases and J by 6 bases, and 9 bases separated the two germline ends.

This chain links TRBV7-2 with TRBJ1-1; a possible D gene is TRBD1 (5 bases). CDR1 and CDR2 from the germline V gene are SGHTA and FQGNSA. This CDR3 spans 15 amino acids. V was trimmed by 1 base and J by 0 bases, leaving 9 bases between them. The CDR3 nucleotides are TGTGCCAGCAGCTTAGGACAGTTAATGAACACTGAAGCTTTCTTT. Protein: CASSLGQLMNTEAFF. Full variable domain (rest looked up from reference TRBV7-2 and TRBJ1-1): GAGVSQSPSNKVTEKGKDVELRCDPISGHTALYWYRQSLGQGLEFLIYFQGNSAPDKSGLPSDRFSAERTGGSVSTLTIQRTQQEDSAVYLCASSLGQLMNTEAFFGQGTRLTVV.

The chain couples TRBV29-1 to TRBJ1-2; 8 bases align to TRBD1. Germline V gene data show CDR1 as SQVTM and CDR2 as ANQGSEA. Unmatched junction bases numbered 9, after V lost 5 bases and J lost 4 bases. This CDR3 is 14 amino acids long. The CDR3 region has the DNA TGCAGCGTTCAACAGGGGGACATAGTCTATGGCTACACCTTC. Amino acid sequence: CSVQQGDIVYGYTF. Complete variable domain (other parts from reference TRBV29-1 and TRBJ1-2): SAVISQKPSRDICQRGTSLTIQCQVDSQVTMMFWYRQQPGQSLTLIATANQGSEATYESGFVIDKFPISRPNLTFSTLTVSNMSPEDSSIYLCSVQQGDIVYGYTFGSGTRLTVV.

The rearrangement uses TRBV6-1 and TRBJ2-2, with TRBD2 matching 11 bases. The V segment lost 10 bases and the J segment 4 bases; nucleotides outside the gene matches: 8. The CDR3 is made up of 15 amino acids. Germline-derived CDR1 and CDR2 are MNHNS and SASEGT. CDR3 protein: CAIKRGTSGTGELFF. CDR3 nucleotide sequence: TGTGCCATCAAAAGGGGGACTAGCGGCACCGGGGAGCTGTTTTTT.

The chain carries TRBV5-5 and TRBJ1-4, with D possibly TRBD1 on 5 matching bases. The CDR3 loop spans 16 amino acids. Trimming cost V 0 bases and J 2 bases, with 11 bases left between them. Germline values: CDR1 SGHKS, CDR2 YYEKEE (reference sequence). The CDR3 sequence is CASSLVAGSTNEKLFF. The DNA of the CDR3 is TGTGCCAGCAGCTTGGTGGCAGGGTCTACTAATGAAAAACTGTTTTTT.

This sequence joins TRBV19 and TRBJ2-1; 7 nucleotides line up with TRBD2. The CDR3 sequence is 15 residues long. With V trimmed by 4 bases and J by 0 bases, 3 bases remained unmatched. The germline gives CDR1 LNHDA, CDR2 SQIVND (reference sequence). CDR3 amino acids: CASSRAGSSYNEQFF. The CDR3 region has the DNA TGTGCCAGTAGTAGAGCGGGAAGCTCCTACAATGAGCAGTTCTTC. Looking up the rest from reference TRBV19 and TRBJ2-1 gives the full variable domain: DGGITQSPKYLFRKEGQNVTLSCEQNLNHDAMYWYRQDPGQGLRLIYYSQIVNDFQKGDIAEGYSVSREKKESFPLTVTSAQKNPTAFYLCASSRAGSSYNEQFFGPGTRLTVL.

The V gene is TRBV19, the J gene TRBJ2-2; possibly TRBD1 for D (6 bases). The CDR3 is made up of 15 amino acids. V gave up 6 bases and J gave up 7 bases, with 18 bases separating them. Germline lookup yields CDR1 LNHDA and CDR2 SQIVND (reference sequence). The DNA of the CDR3 is TGTGCCAGTAGACCAGGACAGCTATCGGGCGGGGAGCTGTTTTTT. Translated, it gives CASRPGQLSGGELFF.

The chain uses TRBV28 and TRBJ1-2, with D perhaps matching TRBD1 (6 bases). CDR3 length equals 14 residues. The V gene lost 6 bases and the J gene lost 5 bases, with 16 bases spanning the gap. Germline lookup yields CDR1 MDHEN and CDR2 SYDVKM. The CDR3 DNA reads as TGTGCCAGCAGCCTTCTACAGGGATATTATGGCTACACCTTC. Its protein is CASSLLQGYYGYTF.

The chain is built from TRBV7-2 and TRBJ2-2, with 8 bases fitting TRBD2. Germline values: CDR1 SGHTA, CDR2 FQGNSA. The junction had 2 bases not matched to a gene; V was cut back by 5 bases and J by 0 bases. The CDR3 sequence is 15 residues long. CDR3 DNA sequence: TGTGCCAGCAGCCGTAGCGGGACGAACACCGGGGAGCTGTTTTTT. Its protein product is CASSRSGTNTGELFF.

The chain uses TRBV5-1 and TRBJ2-3; D uncertain. CDR1 and CDR2 (germline): SGHRS, YFSETQ. This CDR3 is built from 15 residues. Trimming cost V 0 bases and J 1 base, with 9 bases left between them. The CDR3 region has the DNA TGCGCCAGCAGCTTGGGGCTCCGTGGCACAGATACGCAGTATTTT. As protein: CASSLGLRGTDTQYF.